This is a list of T cell receptor beta chains from one sample in a study of graft-versus-host responses after intestinal transplantation. Their antigens remain unidentified. TCRdb's table, derived via immunoSEQ multiplex PCR, lists solely in-frame clones and lacks some. The data show tens of thousands of clones, approximately 94% seen once. This specimen was unstimulated CD8+ T cells sorted from spleen or lymph node cells, taken before intestinal transplant. Every receptor here comes from a human donor who received an intestinal transplant. CDR3s include the opening cysteine and the closing phenylalanine or tryptophan. Each record gives: D gene, clone size, J gene, V gene, CDR3 protein, CDR3 DNA. The D gene is left open where the match is weak. Not all rows give a size; the values are once, few, many and, for expanded clones, a class.

D: -; size: -; J: TRBJ1-5; V: TRBV2; CDR3: CASRRGGEPQHF; DNA: TGTGCCAGCAGGAGGGGCGGCGAGCCCCAGCATTTT
D: -; size: -; J: TRBJ2-7; V: TRBV5-1; CDR3: CASSPDGSYEQYF; DNA: TGCGCCAGCAGCCCCGACGGTTCCTACGAGCAGTACTTC
D: -; size: -; J: TRBJ2-4; V: TRBV13; CDR3: CASSLRQDLAKNIQYF; DNA: TGTGCCAGCAGCTTAAGGCAGGATCTAGCCAAAAACATTCAGTACTTC
D: -; size: once; J: TRBJ2-1; V: TRBV19; CDR3: CASSMEWAGLYNEQFF; DNA: TGTGCCAGTAGTATGGAGTGGGCGGGGCTGTACAATGAGCAGTTCTTC
D: -; size: -; J: TRBJ1-2; V: TRBV27; CDR3: CASSLASATLAYGYTF; DNA: TGTGCCAGCAGTTTAGCGTCCGCGACACTTGCCTATGGCTACACCTTC
D: TRBD1; size: -; J: TRBJ2-7; V: TRBV19; CDR3: CASSMGDRGRYEQYF; DNA: TGTGCCAGTAGTATGGGAGACAGGGGGCGGTACGAGCAGTACTTC
D: TRBD1; size: -; J: TRBJ1-1; V: TRBV27; CDR3: CASSATGGAVTEAFF; DNA: TGTGCCAGCAGTGCCACAGGGGGCGCCGTCACTGAAGCTTTCTTT
D: -; size: -; J: TRBJ2-1; V: TRBV19; CDR3: CASSTAGWGSSYNEQFF; DNA: TGTGCCAGTAGTACGGCTGGCTGGGGTAGCTCCTACAATGAGCAGTTCTTC
D: -; size: -; J: TRBJ2-1; V: TRBV7-7; CDR3: CASSKTPGPPYNEQFF; DNA: TGTGCCAGCAGCAAGACCCCGGGGCCACCCTACAATGAGCAGTTCTTC
D: -; size: -; J: TRBJ2-1; V: TRBV4-1; CDR3: CASSQDTEYNEQFF; DNA: TGCGCCAGCAGCCAAGACACGGAGTACAATGAGCAGTTCTTC
D: TRBD2; size: -; J: TRBJ2-1; V: TRBV27; CDR3: CASSLSGGSEQFF; DNA: TGTGCCAGCAGTTTATCGGGGGGGAGTGAGCAGTTCTTC
D: TRBD1; size: -; J: TRBJ2-7; V: TRBV4-2; CDR3: CASSQMGTGATYEQYF; DNA: TGTGCCAGCAGCCAAATGGGGACAGGGGCTACCTACGAGCAGTACTTC
D: -; size: -; J: TRBJ1-5; V: TRBV18; CDR3: CASSPFGTPRNQPQHF; DNA: TGTGCCAGCTCACCGTTCGGGACACCGCGTAATCAGCCCCAGCATTTT
D: -; size: once; J: TRBJ1-1; V: TRBV27; CDR3: CASSRPDTEAFF; DNA: TGTGCCAGCAGCCGACCCGACACTGAAGCTTTCTTT
D: TRBD2; size: -; J: TRBJ2-3; V: TRBV5-6; CDR3: CASSRQAGGPTDTQYF; DNA: TGTGCCAGCAGCCGGCAAGCGGGAGGACCCACAGATACGCAGTATTTT
D: -; size: -; J: TRBJ2-1; V: TRBV9; CDR3: CASSGPYEQFF; DNA: TGTGCCAGCAGCGGGCCATATGAGCAGTTCTTC
D: -; size: -; J: TRBJ2-2; V: TRBV15; CDR3: CATSREGTGGANTGELFF; DNA: TGTGCCACCAGCAGAGAGGGCACTGGCGGGGCGAACACCGGGGAGCTGTTTTTT
D: -; size: -; J: TRBJ1-4; V: TRBV4-1; CDR3: CASSQGGVATNEKLFF; DNA: TGCGCCAGCAGCCAAGGGGGGGTTGCAACTAATGAAAAACTGTTTTTT